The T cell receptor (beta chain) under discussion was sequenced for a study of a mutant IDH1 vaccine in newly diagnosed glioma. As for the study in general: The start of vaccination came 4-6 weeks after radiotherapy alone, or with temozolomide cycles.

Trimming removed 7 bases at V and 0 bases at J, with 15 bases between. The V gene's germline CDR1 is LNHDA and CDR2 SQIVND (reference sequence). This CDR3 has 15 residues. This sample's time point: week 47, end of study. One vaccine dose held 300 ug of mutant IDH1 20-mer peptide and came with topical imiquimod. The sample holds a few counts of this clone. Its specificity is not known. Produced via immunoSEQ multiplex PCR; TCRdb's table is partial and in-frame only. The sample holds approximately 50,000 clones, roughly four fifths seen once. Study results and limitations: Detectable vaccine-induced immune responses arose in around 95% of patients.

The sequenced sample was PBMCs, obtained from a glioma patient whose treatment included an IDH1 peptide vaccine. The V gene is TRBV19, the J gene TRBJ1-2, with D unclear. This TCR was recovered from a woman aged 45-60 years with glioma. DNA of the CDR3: TGTGCCAGTACCCAAGGCGGGAGTACTAACTATGGCTACACCTTC. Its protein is CASTQGGSTNYGYTF.